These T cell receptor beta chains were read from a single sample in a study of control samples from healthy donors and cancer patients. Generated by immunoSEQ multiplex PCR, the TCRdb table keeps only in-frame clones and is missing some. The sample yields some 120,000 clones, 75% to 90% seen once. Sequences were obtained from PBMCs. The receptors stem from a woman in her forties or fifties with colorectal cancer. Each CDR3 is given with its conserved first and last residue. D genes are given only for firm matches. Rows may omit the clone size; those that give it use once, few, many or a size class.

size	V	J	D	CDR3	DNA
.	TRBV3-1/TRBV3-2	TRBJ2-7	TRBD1	CASSQRTGPGEQYF	TGTGCCAGCAGCCAACGGACAGGGCCGGGCGAGCAGTACTTC
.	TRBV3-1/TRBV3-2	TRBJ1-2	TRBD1	CASSAGTGGYGYTF	TGTGCCAGCAGCGCCGGGACAGGGGGCTATGGCTACACCTTC
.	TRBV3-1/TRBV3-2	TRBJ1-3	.	CASSQDLAYSGNTIYF	TGTGCCAGCAGCCAAGATCTGGCATACTCTGGAAACACCATATATTTT
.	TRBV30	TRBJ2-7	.	CAWSAPPGGYEQYF	TGTGCCTGGAGTGCTCCCCCCGGGGGTTACGAGCAGTACTTC
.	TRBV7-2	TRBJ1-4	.	CASSSNRATNEKLFF	TGTGCCAGCAGCTCAAACAGGGCAACTAATGAAAAACTGTTTTTT
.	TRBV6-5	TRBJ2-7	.	CASRNGAEGSEQYF	TGTGCCAGCAGAAATGGGGCGGAGGGATCCGAGCAGTACTTC
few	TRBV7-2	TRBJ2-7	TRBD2	CASSLRTSGTYEQYF	TGTGCCAGCAGCTTACGGACTAGCGGAACCTACGAGCAGTACTTC
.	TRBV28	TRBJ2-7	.	CASSVALATSFHSYEQYF	TGTGCCAGCAGTGTAGCACTAGCCACCTCGTTCCATTCCTACGAGCAGTACTTC
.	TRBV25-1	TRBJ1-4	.	CASSETQGGGEKLFF	TGTGCCAGCAGTGAAACCCAGGGAGGGGGTGAAAAACTGTTTTTT
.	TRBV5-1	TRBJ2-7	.	CASSFDSPNGPYEQYF	TGCGCCAGCAGCTTCGACAGCCCCAATGGGCCCTACGAGCAGTACTTC
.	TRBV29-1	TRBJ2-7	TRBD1	CSVGVGQGSYEQYF	TGCAGCGTTGGAGTTGGACAGGGATCCTACGAGCAGTACTTC
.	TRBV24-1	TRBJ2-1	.	CATSDQRGDEQFF	TGTGCCACCAGTGACCAGAGGGGGGATGAGCAGTTCTTC
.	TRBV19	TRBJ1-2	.	CASSIGEGSDVGGYTF	TGTGCCAGTAGTATCGGTGAGGGGTCGGATGTGGGAGGCTACACCTTC
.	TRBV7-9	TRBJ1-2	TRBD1	CASSLGQGANYGYTF	TGTGCCAGCAGCTTAGGACAGGGGGCCAACTATGGCTACACCTTC
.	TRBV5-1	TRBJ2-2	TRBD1	CASTKSGTVNTGELFF	TGCGCCAGCACCAAATCCGGGACAGTGAACACCGGGGAGCTGTTTTTT
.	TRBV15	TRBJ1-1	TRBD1	CATSRGTGAGNTEAFF	TGTGCCACCAGCAGAGGTACAGGGGCAGGGAACACTGAAGCTTTCTTT
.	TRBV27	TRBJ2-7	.	CASSLRGGGTATYEQYF	TGTGCCAGCAGTTTAAGAGGGGGCGGGACAGCGACCTACGAGCAGTACTTC
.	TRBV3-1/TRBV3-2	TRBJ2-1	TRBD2	CASSREGLDEQFF	TGTGCCAGCAGCCGCGAAGGACTAGATGAGCAGTTCTTC
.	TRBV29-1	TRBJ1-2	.	CSGLWSSGYTF	TGCAGCGGTCTGTGGTCCTCTGGCTACACCTTC
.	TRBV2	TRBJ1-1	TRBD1	CASSDLDRGSNTEAFF	TGTGCCAGCAGTGATTTGGACAGGGGATCGAACACTGAAGCTTTCTTT
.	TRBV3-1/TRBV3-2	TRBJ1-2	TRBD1	CASSQRGQGTRGYTF	TGTGCCAGCAGCCAACGGGGACAGGGGACTAGAGGCTACACCTTC
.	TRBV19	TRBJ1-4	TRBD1	CASTPTGPYEKLFF	TGTGCCAGTACACCGACAGGGCCTTATGAAAAACTGTTTTTT
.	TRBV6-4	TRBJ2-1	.	CASGRVTTGSASSYNEQFF	TGTGCCAGCGGTAGGGTAACTACGGGCAGCGCCAGCTCCTACAATGAGCAGTTCTTC